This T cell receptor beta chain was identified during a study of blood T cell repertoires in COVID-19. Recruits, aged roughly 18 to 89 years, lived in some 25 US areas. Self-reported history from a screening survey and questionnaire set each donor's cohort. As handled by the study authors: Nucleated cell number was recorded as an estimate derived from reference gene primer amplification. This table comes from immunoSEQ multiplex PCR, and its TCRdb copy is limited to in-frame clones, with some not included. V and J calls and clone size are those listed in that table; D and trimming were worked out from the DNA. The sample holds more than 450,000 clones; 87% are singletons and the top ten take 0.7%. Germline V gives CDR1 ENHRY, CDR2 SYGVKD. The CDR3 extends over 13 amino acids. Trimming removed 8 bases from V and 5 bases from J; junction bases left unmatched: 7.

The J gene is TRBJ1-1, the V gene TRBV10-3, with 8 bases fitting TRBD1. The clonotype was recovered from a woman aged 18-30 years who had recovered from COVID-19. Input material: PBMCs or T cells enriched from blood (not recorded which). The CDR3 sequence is CAIQGAEWTEAFF. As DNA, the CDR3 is TGTGCCATCCAGGGGGCCGAATGGACTGAAGCTTTCTTT.